The 18 T cell receptor beta chains below come from one sample, sequenced in a study of neurological immune-mediated disorders (dated by TCRdb to between 2019 and 2020). Libraries were made using 5' RACE. The reads were generated on an Illumina HiSeq 2500. Starting from the raw public reads, TCRdb applied fastp trimming at Q25, assembled clones with MiXCR and retained in-frame beta chains. Under each unique CDR3 protein, matching rows form one entry showing the most common genes and DNA. The sample yields roughly 62,000 distinct CDR3 sequences; more than 4% were counted once. Around 3.3% of the sample is taken by the ten largest. The sample taken for sequencing was PBMCs. These receptors all come from a woman aged 50 to 65 with multiple sclerosis.

This clonotype was seen at least ten times. This sequence joins TRBV29-1 and TRBJ1-1, with D tentatively TRBD1 (5 bases). Germline-derived CDR1 and CDR2 are SQVTM and ANQGSEA. The CDR3 runs to 12 residues. The ends were cut back, 5 bases at V and 4 bases at J, with 11 bases in the middle. CDR3 in amino acids: CSVMRGGTEAFF. DNA of the CDR3: TGCAGCGTTATGAGGGGTGGCACTGAAGCTTTCTTT.

This clonotype came up many times. The chain couples TRBV9 to TRBJ1-6; 11 bases map to TRBD1. The CDR3 is made up of 17 amino acids. Per germline, CDR1 SGDLS and CDR2 YYNGEE. Trimming removed 3 bases from V and 1 base from J; junction bases left unmatched: 3. CDR3 nucleotides: TGTGCCAGCAGCGCTTGGGACAGGGGGTCCTATAATTCACCCCTCCACTTT. Translated: CASSAWDRGSYNSPLHF.

Many counts were recorded for this clonotype. V usage is TRBV12-3 or TRBV12-4 and J usage is TRBJ2-5; D call uncertain. V was pared by 5 bases and J by 2 bases, with 3 bases between. The CDR3 is 11 amino acids. The CDR3 nucleotides are TGTGCCAGCAGTGAACAAGAGACCCAGTACTTC. It codes for CASSEQETQYF.

This clonotype has at least ten counts. The chain combines TRBV20-1 with TRBJ1-6; possible D gene TRBD1, 5 bases. V lost 6 bases to trimming and J lost 9 bases, with 18 bases between them. CDR3 length equals 14 residues. Germline lookup yields CDR1 DFQATT and CDR2 SNEGSKA (reference sequence). CDR3 amino acids: CSAGGWQGFSPLHF. In DNA, the CDR3 is TGCAGTGCGGGGGGATGGCAGGGATTTTCACCCCTCCACTTT.

The chain couples TRBV11-1 to TRBJ1-1; D is perhaps TRBD1 (6 bases). The V end was cut by 4 bases, the J end by 4 bases, with 10 bases between. Germline assignment: CDR1 SGHAT and CDR2 FQDESV (reference sequence). This CDR3 has 13 amino acids. Here the CDR3 DNA reads TGTGCCAGCAGCTCAAAGACAGGCACTGAAGCTTTCTTT. Its protein product is CASSSKTGTEAFF.

This clonotype has a count of ten or more. The genes are TRBV5-8 and TRBJ2-7; D ambiguous. Between the trimmed V and J ends, which lost 4 bases and 0 bases, there was a span of 8 bases. The V gene's germline CDR1 is SGHTS and CDR2 YDEGEE. There are 13 residues in the CDR3. DNA for the CDR3: TGTGCCAGCAGCGTCCAGAGCTCCTACGAGCAGTACGTC. This translates into CASSVQSSYEQYV.

This clonotype occurred a few times. The CDR3 does not close with the conserved phenylalanine or tryptophan, likely indicating a read error. The limits of the CDR3 on the DNA are not certain, so only TCRdb's listed CDR3 is given. This sequence joins TRBV29-1 and TRBJ1-6; TRBD1 reflects the table's D call only, with no check against the DNA. Germline V gene lookup returns CDR1 SQVTM and CDR2 ANQGSEA. The CDR3 spans 10 amino acids, including both terminal residues. The CDR3 sequence is CSVSRGEKQG.

This clonotype was recorded many times. The rearrangement uses TRBV5-5 and TRBJ1-1, with no clear D. Germline V gene sequence: CDR1 SGHKS, CDR2 YYEKEE (reference sequence). Trimming stripped 6 bases from V and 6 bases from J, with 15 bases between. The CDR3 totals 13 residues. The CDR3 loop reads CASTRGRAAEAFF. In nucleotides, the CDR3 is TGTGCCAGCACCCGGGGTCGGGCGGCTGAAGCTTTCTTT.

A word on this clonotype: A much more abundant neighbour one base away suggests this may be a read error. The rearrangement uses TRBV15 and TRBJ1-1; D not certain. Germline lookup yields CDR1 LNHNV and CDR2 YYDKDF (reference sequence). The length of the CDR3 is 12 residues. Trimming pared 5 bases from V and 8 bases from J, leaving 12 bases between. CDR3 coding DNA: TGTGCCACCAGCGGATCAGACGGAGAAGCTTTCTTT. It translates to CATSGSDGEAFF.

This clonotype came up many times. The gene calls are TRBV2 and TRBJ2-5; tentatively, D is TRBD1 or TRBD2 (5 bases each). CDR1 is SNHLY and CDR2 is FYNNEI in the germline V gene. The CDR3 spans 13 residues. The V end was cut by 7 bases, the J end by 4 bases, with 13 bases between. CDR3 protein: CASTNERGETQYF. The CDR3 DNA is TGTGCCAGCACTAACGAGAGGGGAGAGACCCAGTACTTC.

This clonotype was counted many times. J is TRBJ2-3 and V is TRBV20-1; D is uncertain. This CDR3 is built from 14 residues. Germline V gene lookup returns CDR1 DFQATT and CDR2 SNEGSKA (reference sequence). The V and J ends lost 0 bases and 2 bases respectively, with 9 bases between them. CDR3 in DNA: TGCAGTGCTAGAGATTCGCAGATCACAGATACGCAGTATTTT. Protein sequence: CSARDSQITDTQYF.

This clonotype was seen repeatedly, ten times or more. The chain links TRBV6-6 to TRBJ2-1; 7 bases line up with TRBD1. CDR3 size: 14 residues. V shed 5 bases and J 2 bases; nucleotides not matched to a gene: 3. Germline CDR1 is MNHNY and CDR2 is SVGAGI (reference sequence). CDR3 DNA: TGTGCCAGCAGTGACAGGGTGGCCTACAATGAGCAGTTCTTC. It codes for CASSDRVAYNEQFF.

This clonotype showed up many times. The DNA for the CDR3 is TGTGCCAGCAGTCGCCGGACGGGGATCAGCAATGAGCAGTTCTTC. Translated: CASSRRTGISNEQFF. The V and J genes are TRBV27 and TRBJ2-1, with a weak D call TRBD2 (5 bases). The CDR3 sequence is 15 residues long. The germline V gene encodes CDR1 MNHEY and CDR2 SMNVEV (reference sequence). The ends were cut back, 5 bases at V and 6 bases at J, with 17 bases in the middle.

At least ten counts were recorded for this clonotype. The CDR3 nucleotides read TGTGCCAGCGGGGACTACGAGCAGTACGTC. It codes for CASGDYEQYV. The chain links TRBV6-6 to TRBJ2-7; no clear D gene. Germline V lookup: CDR1 MNHNY, CDR2 SVGAGI (reference sequence). Trimming shortened V by 8 bases and J by 3 bases, and 5 bases separated the two germline ends. The CDR3 loop spans 10 amino acids.

This clonotype came up many times. The chain links TRBV4-3 to TRBJ1-1; D gene unclear. V was shortened by 0 bases and J by 2 bases, with 10 bases between the two germline ends. Germline V gene sequence: CDR1 LGHNA, CDR2 YSLEER. The CDR3 sequence is 15 residues long. The CDR3 DNA reads as TGCGCCAGCAGCCAAGATCAGGCCTACAACACTGAAGCTTTCTTT. It encodes CASSQDQAYNTEAFF.

The chain couples TRBV5-1 to TRBJ2-3; tentatively, D is TRBD2 (5 bases). V was shortened by 4 bases and J by 2 bases, with 11 bases between the two germline ends. Looked up from germline, CDR1 is SGHRS and CDR2 is YFSETQ. There are 14 residues in the CDR3. CDR3 protein: CASSGGAYTDTQYF. The CDR3 coding sequence is TGCGCCAGCAGCGGAGGAGCCTACACAGATACGCAGTATTTT.

This clonotype was seen repeatedly, ten times or more. This chain links TRBV20-1 with TRBJ2-1; D is unclear. Germline lookup yields CDR1 DFQATT and CDR2 SNEGSKA (reference sequence). This CDR3 contains 14 residues. The V gene lost 4 bases and the J gene lost 0 bases, with 10 bases spanning the gap. CDR3 protein: CSAKMGSSYNEQFF. Written as DNA, the CDR3 is TGCAGTGCTAAGATGGGGTCCTCCTACAATGAGCAGTTCTTC.

There are many counts of this clonotype. The gene calls are TRBV6-6 and TRBJ2-7; 12 nucleotides line up with TRBD1. Germline V CDR1 and CDR2: MNHNY, SVGAGI (reference sequence). CDR3 size: 14 residues. V dropped 6 bases and J dropped 6; count of bases not matched to a gene: 6. The CDR3 spells CASSRDRGQVEQYV. CDR3 sequence (DNA): TGTGCCAGCAGCCGGGACAGGGGGCAAGTCGAGCAGTACGTC.